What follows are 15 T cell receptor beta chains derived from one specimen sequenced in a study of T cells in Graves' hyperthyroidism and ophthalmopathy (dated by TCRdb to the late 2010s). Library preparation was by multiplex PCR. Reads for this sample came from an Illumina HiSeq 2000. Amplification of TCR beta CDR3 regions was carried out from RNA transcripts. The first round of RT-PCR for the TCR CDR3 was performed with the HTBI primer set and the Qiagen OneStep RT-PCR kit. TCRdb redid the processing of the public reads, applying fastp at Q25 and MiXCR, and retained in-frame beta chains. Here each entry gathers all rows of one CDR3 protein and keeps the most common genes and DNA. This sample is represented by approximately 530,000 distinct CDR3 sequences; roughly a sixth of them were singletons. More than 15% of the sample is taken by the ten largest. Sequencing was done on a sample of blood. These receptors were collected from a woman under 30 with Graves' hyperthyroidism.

CDR3 in amino acids: CSVREDTEAFF. In nucleotides, the CDR3 is TGCAGTGTCAGGGAGGACACTGAAGCTTTCTTT. The chain combines TRBV20-1 with TRBJ1-1, with D perhaps matching TRBD1 (5 bases). Trimming left V 7 bases short and J 3 bases short, with 9 bases between. The CDR3 runs to 11 residues. The V gene's germline CDR1 is DFQATT and CDR2 SNEGSKA (reference sequence).

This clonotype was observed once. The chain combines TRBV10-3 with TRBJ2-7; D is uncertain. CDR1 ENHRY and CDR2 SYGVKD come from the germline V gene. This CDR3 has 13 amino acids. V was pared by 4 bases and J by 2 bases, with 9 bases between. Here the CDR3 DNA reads TGTGCCATCAGTGCTCGGATAGCCTACGAGCAGTACTTC. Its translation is CAISARIAYEQYF.

This CDR3 is CASSSVGNTGELFF. The CDR3 DNA reads TGTGCCAGCAGCTCGGTGGGAAACACCGGGGAGCTGTTTTTT. The chain employs TRBV7-6 and TRBJ2-2, with D hard to call. Per the germline V gene, CDR1 is SGHVS and CDR2 is FNYEAQ. This CDR3 comprises 14 residues. Trimming cost V 4 bases and J 2 bases, with 8 bases left between them. Filled out from reference TRBV7-6 and TRBJ2-2, the complete variable domain reads GAGVSQSPRYKVTKRGQDVALRCDPISGHVSLYWYRQALGQGPEFLTYFNYEAQQDKSGLPNDRFSAERPEGSISTLTIQRTEQRDSAMYRCASSSVGNTGELFFGEGSRLTVL.

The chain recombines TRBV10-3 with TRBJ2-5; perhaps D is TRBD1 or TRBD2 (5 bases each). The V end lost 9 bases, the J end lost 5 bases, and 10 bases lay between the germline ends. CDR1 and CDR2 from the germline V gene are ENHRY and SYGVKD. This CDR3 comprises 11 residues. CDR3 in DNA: TGTGCCATGGGACCCGGGGAGACCCAGTACTTC. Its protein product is CAMGPGETQYF.

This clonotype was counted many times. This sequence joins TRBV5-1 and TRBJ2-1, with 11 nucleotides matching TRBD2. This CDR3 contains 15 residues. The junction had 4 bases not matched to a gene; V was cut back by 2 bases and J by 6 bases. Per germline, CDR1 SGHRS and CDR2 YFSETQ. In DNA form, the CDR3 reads TGCGCCAGCAGCTTAACTAGCGGGAGCGGCAATGAGCAGTTCTTC. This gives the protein CASSLTSGSGNEQFF.

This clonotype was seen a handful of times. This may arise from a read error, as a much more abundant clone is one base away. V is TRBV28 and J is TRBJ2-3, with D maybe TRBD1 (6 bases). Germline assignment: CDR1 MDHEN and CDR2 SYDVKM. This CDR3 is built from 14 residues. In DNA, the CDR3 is TGTGCCAGCATAGGGACACGGCCCACAGGTACGCAGTATTTT. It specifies CASIGTRPTGTQYF.

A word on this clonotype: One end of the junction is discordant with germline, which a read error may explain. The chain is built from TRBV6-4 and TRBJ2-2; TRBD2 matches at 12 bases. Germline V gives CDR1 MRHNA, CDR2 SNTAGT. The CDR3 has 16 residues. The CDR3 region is CASSDFTSGRSGELFF. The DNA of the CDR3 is TGTGCCAGCAGCGACTTCACTAGCGGGAGGTCCGGGGAGCTGTTTTTT.

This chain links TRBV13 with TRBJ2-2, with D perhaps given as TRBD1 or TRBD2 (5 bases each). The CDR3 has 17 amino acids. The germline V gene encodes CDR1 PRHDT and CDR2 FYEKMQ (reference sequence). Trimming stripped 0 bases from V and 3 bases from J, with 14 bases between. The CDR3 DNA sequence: TGTGCCAGCAGCTTAGGACCCCAGAGGGGCGACACCGGGGAGCTGTTTTTT. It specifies CASSLGPQRGDTGELFF.

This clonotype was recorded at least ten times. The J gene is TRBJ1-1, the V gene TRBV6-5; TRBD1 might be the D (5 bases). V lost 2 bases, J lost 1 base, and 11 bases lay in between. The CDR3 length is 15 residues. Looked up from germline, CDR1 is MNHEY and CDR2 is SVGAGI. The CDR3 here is CASSYAQGRNTEAFF. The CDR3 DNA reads TGTGCCAGCAGTTACGCCCAGGGCCGGAACACTGAAGCTTTCTTT.

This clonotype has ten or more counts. This CDR3 reads CASSPGKRAQYF. CDR3 in DNA: TGTGCCAGCTCACCAGGGAAGAGGGCCCAGTACTTC. The V call is TRBV18, the J call TRBJ2-5; a weak D match, TRBD2 (5 bases). CDR1 KGHSH and CDR2 LQKENI come from the germline V gene. This CDR3 comprises 12 residues. V was clipped by 2 bases and J by 9 bases, with 10 bases between them.

For the CDR3, the DNA is TGTGCCAGCAGCTTAATAGGCCAAATTTCCCAAGAGACCCAGTACTTC. Its protein product is CASSLIGQISQETQYF. This chain joins TRBV7-9 and TRBJ2-5; no reliable D call. V lost 2 bases to trimming and J lost 1 base, with 14 bases between them. CDR1 and CDR2 (germline): SEHNR, FQNEAQ (reference sequence). The CDR3 has 16 residues.

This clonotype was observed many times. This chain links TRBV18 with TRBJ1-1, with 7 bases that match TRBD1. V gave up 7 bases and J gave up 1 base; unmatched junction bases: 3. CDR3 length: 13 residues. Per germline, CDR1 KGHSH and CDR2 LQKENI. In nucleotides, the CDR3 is TGTGCCAGCTTCCGACAGGGGAACACTGAAGCTTTCTTT. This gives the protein CASFRQGNTEAFF.

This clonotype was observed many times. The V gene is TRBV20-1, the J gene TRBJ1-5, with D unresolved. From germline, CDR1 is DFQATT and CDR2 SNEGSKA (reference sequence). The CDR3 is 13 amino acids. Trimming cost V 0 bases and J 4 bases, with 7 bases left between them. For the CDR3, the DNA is TGCAGTGCTAGAGATCAGCTGAATCAGCCCCAGCATTTT. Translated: CSARDQLNQPQHF.

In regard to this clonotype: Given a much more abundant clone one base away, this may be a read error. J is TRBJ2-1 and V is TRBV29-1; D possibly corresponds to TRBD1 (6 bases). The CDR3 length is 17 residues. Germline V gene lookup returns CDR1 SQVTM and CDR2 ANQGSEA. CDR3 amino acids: CSVEISGTPSSYSEQFF. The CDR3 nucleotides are TGCAGCGTTGAAATTTCCGGGACACCGAGCTCCTACAGTGAGCAGTTCTTC.

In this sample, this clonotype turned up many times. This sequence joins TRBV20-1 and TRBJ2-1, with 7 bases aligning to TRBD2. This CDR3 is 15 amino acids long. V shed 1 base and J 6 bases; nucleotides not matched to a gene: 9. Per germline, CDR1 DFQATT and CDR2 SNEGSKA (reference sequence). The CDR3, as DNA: TGCAGTGCTAGAGTTAAATGGACTAGGGGCAATGAGCAGTTCTTC. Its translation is CSARVKWTRGNEQFF.